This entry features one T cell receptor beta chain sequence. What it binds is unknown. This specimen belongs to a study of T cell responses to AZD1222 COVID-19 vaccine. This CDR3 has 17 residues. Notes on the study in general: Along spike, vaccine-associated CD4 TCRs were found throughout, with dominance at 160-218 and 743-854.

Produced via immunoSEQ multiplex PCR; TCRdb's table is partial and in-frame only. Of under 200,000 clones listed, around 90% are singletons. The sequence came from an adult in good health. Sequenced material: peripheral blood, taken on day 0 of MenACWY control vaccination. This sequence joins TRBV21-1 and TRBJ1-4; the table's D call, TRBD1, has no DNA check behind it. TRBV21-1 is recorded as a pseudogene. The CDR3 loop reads CASSNIGRGGTNEKLFF. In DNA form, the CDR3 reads TGTGCCAGCAGCAATATAGGCAGAGGGGGAACTAATGAAAAACTGTTTTTT.